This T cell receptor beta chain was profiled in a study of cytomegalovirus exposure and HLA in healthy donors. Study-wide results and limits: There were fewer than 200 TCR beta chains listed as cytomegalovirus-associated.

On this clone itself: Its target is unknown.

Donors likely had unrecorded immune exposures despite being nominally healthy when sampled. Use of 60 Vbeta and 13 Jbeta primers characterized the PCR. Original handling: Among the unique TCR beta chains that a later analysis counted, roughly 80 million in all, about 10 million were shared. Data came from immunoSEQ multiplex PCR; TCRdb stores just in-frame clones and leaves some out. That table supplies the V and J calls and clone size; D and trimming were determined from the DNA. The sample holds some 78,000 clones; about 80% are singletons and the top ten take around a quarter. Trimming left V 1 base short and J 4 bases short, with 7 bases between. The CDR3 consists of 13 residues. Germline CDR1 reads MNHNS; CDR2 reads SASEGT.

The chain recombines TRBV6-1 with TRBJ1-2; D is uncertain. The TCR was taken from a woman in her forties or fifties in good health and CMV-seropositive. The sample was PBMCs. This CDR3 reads CASSEGGPYGYTF. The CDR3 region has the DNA TGTGCCAGCAGTGAAGGCGGCCCCTATGGCTACACCTTC.